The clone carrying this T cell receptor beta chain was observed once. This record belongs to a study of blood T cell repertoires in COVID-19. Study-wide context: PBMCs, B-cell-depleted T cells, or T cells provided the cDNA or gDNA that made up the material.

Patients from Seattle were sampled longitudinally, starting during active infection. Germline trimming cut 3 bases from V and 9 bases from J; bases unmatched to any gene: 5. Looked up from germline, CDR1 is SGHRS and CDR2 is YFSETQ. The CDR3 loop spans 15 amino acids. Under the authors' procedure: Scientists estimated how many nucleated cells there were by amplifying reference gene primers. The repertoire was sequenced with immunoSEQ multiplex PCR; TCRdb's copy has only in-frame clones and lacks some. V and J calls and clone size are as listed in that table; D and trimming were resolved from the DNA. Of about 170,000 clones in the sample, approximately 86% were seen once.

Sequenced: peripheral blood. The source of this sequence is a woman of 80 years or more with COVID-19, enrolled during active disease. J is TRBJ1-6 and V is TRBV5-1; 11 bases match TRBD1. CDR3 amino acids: CASSSGQGDGSPLHF. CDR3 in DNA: TGCGCCAGCAGCTCGGGACAGGGGGACGGTTCACCCCTCCACTTT. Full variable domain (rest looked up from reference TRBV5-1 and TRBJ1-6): KAGVTQTPRYLIKTRGQQVTLSCSPISGHRSVSWYQQTPGQGLQFLFEYFSETQRNKGNFPGRFSGRQFSNSRSEMNVSTLELGDSALYLCASSSGQGDGSPLHFGNGTRLTVT.